This is a list of T cell receptor beta chains from one sample in a study of OX40 agonist ivuxolimab in advanced cancers. The protocol was immunoSEQ multiplex PCR, while the TCRdb copy is restricted to in-frame clones and leaves out a portion. The sample has 15,000 or so clones, 87% seen once. The sample in question was CD4+ or CD8+ T cells sorted from blood, obtained in a trial of the OX40 agonist ivuxolimab. The receptor source for this set is an adult with an advanced solid tumor such as melanoma, head and neck, liver or kidney cancer. CDR3s include the opening cysteine and the closing phenylalanine or tryptophan. The order of the fields is J gene, V gene, CDR3 protein.

>TRBJ1-6|TRBV10-1
CASSELVDSPNSPLHF
>TRBJ1-4|TRBV2
CARKSGTGEKLFF
>TRBJ2-5|TRBV9
CASSALAGGIQETQYF
>TRBJ2-7|TRBV11-2
CASSLERTDIYEQYF
>TRBJ2-7|TRBV11-2
CASSLEAGAVYEQYF
>TRBJ2-7|TRBV5-4
CTSSPYYEQYF
>TRBJ2-3|TRBV15
CATSAPGTVTDTQYF
>TRBJ1-1|TRBV5-1
CASSPRVLTNTEAFF
>TRBJ2-7|TRBV7-3
CASSYSTGDEQYF
>TRBJ2-5|TRBV30
CAWSENRETQYF
>TRBJ2-7|TRBV6-1
CASSESGASSYEQYF
>TRBJ1-2|TRBV6-1
CASSEVGWVNYGYTF
>TRBJ2-1|TRBV7-9
CASSLVASDEQFF
>TRBJ1-1|TRBV5-6
CASSLAITEAFF
>TRBJ2-7|TRBV19
CASSPGQGAPYEQYF
>TRBJ1-2|TRBV11-2
CASSVGTVYGYTF
>TRBJ1-1|TRBV19
CASSVSLNTEAFF
>TRBJ2-7|TRBV6-1
CASSEGTGVLLYEQYF
>TRBJ1-1|TRBV13
CASSSNRGPNTEAFF
>TRBJ2-3|TRBV21-1
CASSKGRETCSTDTQYF
>TRBJ2-1|TRBV18
CASSRTYNEQFF
>TRBJ2-1|TRBV2
CASIIIQGGAVGNEQFF
>TRBJ1-2|TRBV5-4
CASSLAGLANYGYTF
>TRBJ1-3|TRBV2
CAIPTPGNTIYF